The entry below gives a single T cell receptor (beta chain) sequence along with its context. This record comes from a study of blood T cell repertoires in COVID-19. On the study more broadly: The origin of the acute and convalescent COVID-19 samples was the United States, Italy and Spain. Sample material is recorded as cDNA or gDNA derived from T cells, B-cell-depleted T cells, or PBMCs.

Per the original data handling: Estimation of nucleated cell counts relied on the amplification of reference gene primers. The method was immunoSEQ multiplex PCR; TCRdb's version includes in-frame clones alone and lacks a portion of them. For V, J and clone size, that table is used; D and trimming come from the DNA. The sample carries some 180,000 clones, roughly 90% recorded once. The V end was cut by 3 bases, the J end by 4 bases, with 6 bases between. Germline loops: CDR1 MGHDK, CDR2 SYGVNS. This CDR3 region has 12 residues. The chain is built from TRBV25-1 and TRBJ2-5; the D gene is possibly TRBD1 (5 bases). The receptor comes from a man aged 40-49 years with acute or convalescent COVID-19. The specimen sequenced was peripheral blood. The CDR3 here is CASSDRAETQYF. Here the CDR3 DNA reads TGTGCCAGCAGTGACAGGGCAGAGACCCAGTACTTC. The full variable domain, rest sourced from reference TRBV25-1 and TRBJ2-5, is EADIYQTPRYLVIGTGKKITLECSQTMGHDKMYWYQQDPGMELHLIHYSYGVNSTEKGDLSSESTVSRIRTEHFPLTLESARPSHTSQYLCASSDRAETQYFGPGTRLLVL.